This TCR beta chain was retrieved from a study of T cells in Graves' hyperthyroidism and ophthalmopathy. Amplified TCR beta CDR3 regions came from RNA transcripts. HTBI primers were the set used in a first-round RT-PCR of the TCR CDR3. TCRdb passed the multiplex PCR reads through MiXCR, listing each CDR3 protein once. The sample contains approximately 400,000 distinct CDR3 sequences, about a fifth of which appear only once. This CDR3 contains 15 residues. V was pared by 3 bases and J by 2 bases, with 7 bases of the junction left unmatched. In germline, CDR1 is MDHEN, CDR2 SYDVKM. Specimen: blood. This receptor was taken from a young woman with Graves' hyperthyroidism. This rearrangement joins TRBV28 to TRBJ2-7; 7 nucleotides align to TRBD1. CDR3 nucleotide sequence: TGTGCCAGCAGTTTTGGGGACAGCATCACCTACGAGCAGTACTTC. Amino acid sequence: CASSFGDSITYEQYF.